Listed here are 22 T cell receptor beta chains from one sample, sequenced in a study of OX40 agonist ivuxolimab in advanced cancers. Data came from immunoSEQ multiplex PCR; TCRdb stores just in-frame clones and leaves some out. Of over 30,000 clones listed, about 83% are singletons. This material consisted of CD4+ or CD8+ T cells sorted from blood, taken in a trial of the OX40 agonist ivuxolimab. The receptors were gathered from an adult with an advanced solid tumor such as melanoma, head and neck, liver or kidney cancer.

In its sample, this clone was seen once. The chain links TRBV11-3 to TRBJ1-1; no firm D call. The CDR3 spans 19 residues. Trimming shortened V by 6 bases and J by 3 bases, and 29 bases separated the two germline ends. Germline CDR1 reads SGHNT; CDR2 reads YENEEA. The CDR3 bases are TGTGCCAGCAGTATAACCTTACGTATGGCCCACGCTGGTGACACTGAAGCTTTCTTT. Protein product: CASSITLRMAHAGDTEAFF.

In its sample, this clone was seen once. The V call is TRBV27, the J call TRBJ2-1; possibly TRBD1 or TRBD2 for D (5 bases each). The CDR3 contains 15 residues. CDR1 is MNHEY, CDR2 SMNVEV, per germline (reference sequence). V shed 6 bases and J shed 0 bases, with 12 bases lying between them. The CDR3 DNA reads TGTGCCAGCAGGTCCACGGGGCCCTCCTACAATGAGCAGTTCTTC. This gives the protein CASRSTGPSYNEQFF.

This sequence joins TRBV18 and TRBJ2-3; 16 positions match TRBD2. Germline V gene data show CDR1 as KGHSH and CDR2 as LQKENI. Trimming cost V 6 bases and J 4 bases; bases outside gene matches: 7. The CDR3 sequence is 17 residues long. The CDR3 loop reads CASSGLAGGRGPDTQYF. In nucleotides, the CDR3 is TGTGCCAGCTCGGGACTAGCGGGAGGGCGAGGACCAGATACGCAGTATTTT.

CDR3 nucleotide sequence: TGTGCCAGCAGCCTGCTTGGTTCACCCCTCCACTTT. This sequence encodes CASSLLGSPLHF. The rearrangement uses TRBV7-2 and TRBJ1-6, with no clear D. Germline lookup yields CDR1 SGHTA and CDR2 FQGNSA. V shed 5 bases and J shed 9 bases, with 8 bases lying between them. CDR3 size: 12 residues.

V gene TRBV18 combines with J gene TRBJ1-4; no firm D call. Per the germline V gene, CDR1 is KGHSH and CDR2 is LQKENI. Trimming took off 3 bases at V and 3 bases at J, with 2 bases between the two ends. This CDR3 comprises 12 residues. The DNA of the CDR3 is TGTGCCAGCTCACCTTCTAATGAAAAACTGTTTTTT. Its translation: CASSPSNEKLFF. The variable domain in full, completed from reference TRBV18 and TRBJ1-4, reads NAGVMQNPRHLVRRRGQEARLRCSPMKGHSHVYWYRQLPEEGLKFMVYLQKENIIDESGMPKERFSAEFPKEGPSILRIQQVVRGDSAAYFCASSPSNEKLFFGSGTQLSVL.

The chain is built from TRBV28 and TRBJ1-5; D is ambiguous. Trimming took 7 bases from V and 5 from J, leaving 12 bases between them. From germline, CDR1 is MDHEN and CDR2 SYDVKM. This CDR3 has 13 amino acids. The CDR3 DNA is TGTGCCAGCACCACCCGGGCCCATCAGCCCCAGCATTTT. Residues: CASTTRAHQPQHF.

This clone appeared once. V is TRBV7-9 and J is TRBJ1-3; D gene ambiguous. Trimming stripped 5 bases from V and 5 bases from J, with 19 bases between. The CDR3 has 16 residues. CDR1 and CDR2 from the germline V gene are SEHNR and FQNEAQ (reference sequence). The CDR3 sequence is CASSPLLMDDRNTIYF. Here the CDR3 DNA reads TGTGCCAGCAGCCCCCTGTTGATGGACGATAGAAACACCATATATTTT.

The gene calls are TRBV18 and TRBJ2-2, with 8 bases fitting TRBD1. Germline lookup yields CDR1 KGHSH and CDR2 LQKENI. The CDR3 has 17 residues. J lost 0 bases, V lost 3 bases, and 6 bases had no gene match. The CDR3: CASSPYMDRANTGELFF. Written as DNA, the CDR3 is TGTGCCAGCTCACCTTACATGGACAGGGCGAACACCGGGGAGCTGTTTTTT.

The chain joins TRBV5-1 to TRBJ1-2; D gene uncertain. The CDR3 is made up of 13 amino acids. CDR1 is SGHRS and CDR2 is YFSETQ in the germline V gene. The V end was cut by 0 bases, the J end by 8 bases, with 11 bases between. In nucleotides, the CDR3 is TGCGCCAGCAGCTTGGGGGTCTCGAGGGGCTACACCTTC. Protein product: CASSLGVSRGYTF.

V is TRBV6-6 and J is TRBJ1-4, with no clear D. CDR1 and CDR2 from the germline V gene are MNHNY and SVGAGI (reference sequence). This CDR3 is built from 15 residues. Trimming pared 0 bases from V and 8 bases from J, leaving 13 bases between. CDR3 loop: CASSYSSRVGEKLFF. In DNA, the CDR3 is TGTGCCAGCAGTTACTCGAGTAGGGTTGGGGAAAAACTGTTTTTT.

The chain joins TRBV28 to TRBJ2-5, with D possibly being TRBD1 or TRBD2 (6 bases each). CDR3 size: 14 residues. The V end lost 1 base, the J end lost 5 bases, and 11 bases lay between the germline ends. Germline CDR1 is MDHEN and CDR2 is SYDVKM. CDR3 sequence: CASSLSGGPETQYF. Written as DNA, the CDR3 is TGTGCCAGCAGTTTATCTGGGGGGCCGGAGACCCAGTACTTC.

The chain uses TRBV27 and TRBJ1-6, with 9 bases matching TRBD1. The V gene's germline CDR1 is MNHEY and CDR2 SMNVEV (reference sequence). The CDR3 contains 14 residues. J was trimmed by 10 bases and V by 5 bases; bases with no gene match: 6. CDR3 in DNA: TGTGCCAGCAGTCCGGGGACAGGGAACTCACCCCTCCACTTT. As protein: CASSPGTGNSPLHF.

The rearrangement uses TRBV6-6 and TRBJ1-4; 9 nucleotides match TRBD1. This CDR3 spans 13 amino acids. Trimming removed 6 bases from V and 4 bases from J; junction bases left unmatched: 0. Germline V gives CDR1 MNHNY, CDR2 SVGAGI (reference sequence). CDR3 in amino acids: CASRDRGNEKLFF. Here the CDR3 DNA reads TGTGCCAGCAGGGACAGGGGTAATGAAAAACTGTTTTTT.

V is TRBV25-1 and J is TRBJ2-2; D is tentatively TRBD1 or TRBD2 (6 bases each). The germline V gene has CDR1 MGHDK and CDR2 SYGVNS. Trimming left V 6 bases short and J 6 bases short, with 17 bases between. The CDR3 loop spans 15 amino acids. DNA for the CDR3: TGTGCCAGCAGGCGAGGGGGGCTTGGGTCCGGGGAGCTGTTTTTT. This encodes CASRRGGLGSGELFF.

This chain uses TRBV19 with TRBJ2-4; maybe TRBD1 (6 bases). The CDR3 totals 14 residues. Germline CDR1 and CDR2: LNHDA and SQIVND (reference sequence). Between the trimmed V and J ends, which lost 0 bases and 7 bases, there was a span of 10 bases. The CDR3: CASSIEQGGNIQYF. The CDR3 nucleotides read TGTGCCAGTAGTATAGAACAGGGTGGCAACATTCAGTACTTC. Complete variable domain (other parts from reference TRBV19 and TRBJ2-4): DGGITQSPKYLFRKEGQNVTLSCEQNLNHDAMYWYRQDPGQGLRLIYYSQIVNDFQKGDIAEGYSVSREKKESFPLTVTSAQKNPTAFYLCASSIEQGGNIQYFGAGTRLSVL.

The rearrangement links TRBV19 to TRBJ2-5; the D gene is possibly TRBD2 (6 bases). V lost 8 bases and J lost 4, with 17 bases in between. Germline CDR1 reads LNHDA; CDR2 reads SQIVND (reference sequence). CDR3 length: 14 residues. CDR3 DNA sequence: TGTGCCAGTGCCTCAGGACGGGGGAGAGAGACCCAGTACTTC. Translated: CASASGRGRETQYF. Combining the CDR3 with reference TRBV19 and TRBJ2-5 gives the whole variable domain DGGITQSPKYLFRKEGQNVTLSCEQNLNHDAMYWYRQDPGQGLRLIYYSQIVNDFQKGDIAEGYSVSREKKESFPLTVTSAQKNPTAFYLCASASGRGRETQYFGPGTRLLVL.

The chain links TRBV11-3 to TRBJ2-7; 9 nucleotides match TRBD1. The ends lost 0 bases at V and 6 bases at J; junction bases unmatched: 12. This CDR3 has 17 amino acids. The germline V gene encodes CDR1 SGHNT and CDR2 YENEEA. In DNA form, the CDR3 reads TGTGCCAGCAGCTTAGATCCCCGGACAGGGGCTAGAGGCGAGCAGTACTTC. Its translation: CASSLDPRTGARGEQYF.

The rearrangement uses TRBV19 and TRBJ2-1; D is ambiguous. Per germline, CDR1 LNHDA and CDR2 SQIVND (reference sequence). V was shortened by 0 bases and J by 13 bases, with 10 bases between the two germline ends. The CDR3 is 12 residues long. CDR3: CASSIDEVDQFF. The CDR3 DNA reads TGTGCCAGTAGTATAGATGAGGTTGACCAGTTCTTC.

J is TRBJ2-7 and V is TRBV2; weak D call: TRBD1 (7 bases). Germline-derived CDR1 and CDR2 are SNHLY and FYNNEI. V lost 7 bases to trimming and J lost 6 bases, with 19 bases between them. CDR3 length equals 14 residues. The CDR3 loop reads CASILTRDSGEQYF. The CDR3 coding sequence is TGTGCCAGCATCCTGACGCGGGACAGTGGCGAGCAGTACTTC.

V and J are TRBV19 and TRBJ1-1; TRBD1 aligns across 8 bases. The trim removed 6 bases at V and 5 bases at J, leaving 8 bases unmatched. Germline CDR1 reads LNHDA; CDR2 reads SQIVND (reference sequence). The CDR3 length is 14 residues. DNA for the CDR3: TGTGCCAGTAGAACAGGGGGGAGGGTGACTGAAGCTTTCTTT. Protein: CASRTGGRVTEAFF.

The J gene is TRBJ1-6, the V gene TRBV6-6; D uncertain. This CDR3 region has 12 residues. Looked up from germline, CDR1 is MNHNY and CDR2 is SVGAGI (reference sequence). V shed 3 bases and J shed 9 bases, with 6 bases lying between them. The CDR3 sequence is CASSYRSSPLHF. The CDR3 DNA sequence: TGTGCCAGCAGTTATAGGAGTTCACCCCTCCACTTT.

V usage is TRBV6-1 and J usage is TRBJ2-7, with TRBD2 identical over 7 bases. Germline V gene data show CDR1 as MNHNS and CDR2 as SASEGT. The CDR3 extends over 13 amino acids. V was clipped by 8 bases and J by 2 bases; unmatched bases: 6. The CDR3 bases are TGTGCCAGCTTTTCGCGGGGGACCTACGAGCAGTACTTC. Residues: CASFSRGTYEQYF.